The present TCR beta chain was sequenced within a study of T cells in Graves' hyperthyroidism and ophthalmopathy. The sample holds many counts of this clonotype. What was amplified from RNA transcripts were TCR beta CDR3 regions. The primer set for the first-round RT-PCR of the TCR CDR3 was HTBI. TCRdb re-called the multiplex PCR reads with MiXCR, one entry per CDR3 protein. The sample contains more than 450,000 distinct CDR3 sequences, less than 15% of which appear only once. V was trimmed by 4 bases and J by 0 bases, leaving 12 bases between them. There are 16 residues in the CDR3. CDR1 is SNHLY, CDR2 FYNNEI, per germline.

The source is a woman aged 40 to 50 with Graves' hyperthyroidism. Sequencing input: blood. The chain recombines TRBV2 with TRBJ1-4; TRBD1 is a possible D gene (5 bases). The CDR3 DNA follows: TGTGCCAGCAGTGGAGGGACCCCTGCAACTAATGAAAAACTGTTTTTT. Protein sequence: CASSGGTPATNEKLFF.